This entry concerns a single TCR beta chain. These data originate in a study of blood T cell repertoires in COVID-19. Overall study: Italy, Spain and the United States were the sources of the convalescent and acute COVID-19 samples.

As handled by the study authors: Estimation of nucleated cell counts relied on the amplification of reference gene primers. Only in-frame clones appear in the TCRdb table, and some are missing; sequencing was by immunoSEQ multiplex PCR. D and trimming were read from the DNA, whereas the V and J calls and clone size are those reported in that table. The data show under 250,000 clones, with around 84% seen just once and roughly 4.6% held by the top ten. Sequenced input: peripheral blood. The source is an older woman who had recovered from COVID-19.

CDR3 bases: TGTGCCACCAGCAGTTCCGGGACAGGGTCTTTACACGAGCAGTACTTC. This sequence encodes CATSSSGTGSLHEQYF. The V gene is TRBV15, the J gene TRBJ2-7; TRBD1 matches 9 bases. Germline-derived CDR1 and CDR2 are LNHNV and YYDKDF (reference sequence). The J segment lost 5 bases and the V segment lost 3 bases, leaving 11 bases of the junction unmatched. This CDR3 is 16 amino acids long.